A selection of T cell receptor beta chains follows, all from one sample in a study of T cell responses to AZD1222 COVID-19 vaccine. TCRdb keeps only in-frame clones here, not all; method: immunoSEQ multiplex PCR. The sample yields about 61,000 clones, over 85% seen once. Here the sequenced sample was peripheral blood, taken on day 0 of AZD1222 vaccination. These receptor sequences come from an adult in good health. The CDR3 runs from the conserved cysteine through the conserved F or W. The D gene is left open where the match is weak. Part of the rows lack a size; the others show once, few, many or a class for expanded clones.

j_call v_call clone_size d_call cdr3_aa cdr3_nt
TRBJ2-2 TRBV3-1/TRBV3-2 . . CASSQGASTGELFF TGTGCCAGCAGCCAAGGGGCCAGTACCGGGGAGCTGTTTTTT
TRBJ1-3 TRBV19 . . CASSNNRGNTIYF TGTGCCAGTAGTAACAACAGGGGAAACACCATATATTTT
TRBJ1-6 TRBV7-8 . TRBD1 CASSLDRGGGSPLHF TGTGCCAGCAGCTTAGATCGAGGGGGCGGATCACCCCTCCACTTT
TRBJ1-6 TRBV2 . . CASSERVSGSPLHF TGTGCCAGCAGTGAAAGGGTCTCGGGTTCACCCCTCCACTTT
TRBJ1-3 TRBV5-8 . . CASSLGSSGNTIYF TGTGCCAGCAGCTTGGGGAGCTCTGGAAACACCATATATTTT
TRBJ1-4 TRBV6-5 . . CASSYSGRGQKLFF TGTGCCAGCAGTTACTCCGGAAGAGGACAAAAACTGTTTTTT
TRBJ1-5 TRBV4-2 . . CASSPIGVGGGNQPQHF TGTGCCAGCAGCCCGATAGGGGTGGGGGGTGGCAATCAGCCCCAGCATTTT
TRBJ1-2 TRBV7-9 . TRBD1 CASSSVGQDYGYTF TGTGCCAGCAGCTCCGTGGGACAGGACTATGGCTACACCTTC
TRBJ1-1 TRBV5-1 . . CASGTTNTEAFF TGCGCCAGCGGGACAACGAACACTGAAGCTTTCTTT
TRBJ1-3 TRBV5-5 . . CASSLIVNGNTIYF TGTGCCAGCAGTCTTATAGTCAATGGAAACACCATATATTTT
TRBJ2-5 TRBV5-1 . TRBD2 CASSLEASGIQETQYF TGCGCCAGCAGCTTGGAGGCTAGCGGCATCCAAGAGACCCAGTACTTC
TRBJ2-5 TRBV11-2 . . CASSQLGSGTQYF TGTGCCAGCAGCCAACTAGGTTCTGGGACCCAGTACTTC
TRBJ2-1 TRBV29-1 . TRBD1 CSVELDRVTNEQFF TGCAGCGTTGAGTTGGACAGGGTAACAAATGAGCAGTTCTTC
TRBJ1-1 TRBV30 . . CAFGRDTEAFF TGTGCCTTTGGACGGGACACTGAAGCTTTCTTT
TRBJ2-5 TRBV11-2 . . CASSNQTGRSETQYF TGTGCCAGCAGCAACCAGACAGGAAGAAGTGAGACCCAGTACTTC
TRBJ1-5 TRBV5-1 . TRBD1 CASRIGTGSNQPQHF TGCGCCAGCAGGATTGGGACAGGGAGCAATCAGCCCCAGCATTTT
TRBJ2-1 TRBV6-5 . TRBD1 CASSTGQGATLF TGTGCCAGCAGTACTGGACAGGGGGCTACCCTCTTC
TRBJ1-3 TRBV9 . . CASSVGVAGNTIYF TGTGCCAGCAGCGTCGGGGTGGCTGGAAACACCATATATTTT
TRBJ2-6 TRBV18 . . CASSPPTGANVLTF TGTGCCAGCTCACCACCTACCGGGGCCAACGTCCTGACTTTC
TRBJ2-7 TRBV7-2 once TRBD1 CASSLGGLYRGTYEQYF TGTGCCAGCAGCTTAGGCGGTTTATACAGGGGGACCTACGAGCAGTACTTC
TRBJ1-1 TRBV4-1 . . CASSHSPTRAPNTEAFF TGCGCCAGCAGCCACTCACCGACACGGGCTCCAAACACTGAAGCTTTCTTT
TRBJ2-5 TRBV5-4 . TRBD1 CASSTGDRPRETQYF TGTGCCAGCAGCACGGGGGACAGGCCGCGGGAGACCCAGTACTTC